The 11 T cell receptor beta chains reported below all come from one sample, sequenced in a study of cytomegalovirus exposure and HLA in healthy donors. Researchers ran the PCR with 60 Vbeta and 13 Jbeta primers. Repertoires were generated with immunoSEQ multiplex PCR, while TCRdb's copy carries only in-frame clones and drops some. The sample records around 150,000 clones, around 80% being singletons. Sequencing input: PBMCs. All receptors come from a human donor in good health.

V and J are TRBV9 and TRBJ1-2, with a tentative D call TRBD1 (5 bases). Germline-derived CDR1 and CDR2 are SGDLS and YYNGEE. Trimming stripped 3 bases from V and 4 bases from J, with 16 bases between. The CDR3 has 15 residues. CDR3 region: CASSAGGGTLYGYTF. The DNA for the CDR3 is TGTGCCAGCAGCGCCGGGGGAGGCACTCTCTATGGCTACACCTTC.

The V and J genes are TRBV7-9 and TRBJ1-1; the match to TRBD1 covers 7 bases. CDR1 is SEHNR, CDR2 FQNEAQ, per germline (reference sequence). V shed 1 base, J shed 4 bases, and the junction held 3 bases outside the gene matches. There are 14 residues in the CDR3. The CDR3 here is CASSLEGTATEAFF. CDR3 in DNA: TGTGCCAGCAGCTTAGAAGGGACAGCCACTGAAGCTTTCTTT.

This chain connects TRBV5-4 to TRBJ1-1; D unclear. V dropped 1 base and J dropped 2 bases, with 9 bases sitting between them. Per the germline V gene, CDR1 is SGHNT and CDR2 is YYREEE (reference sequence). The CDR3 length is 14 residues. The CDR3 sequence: CASSLTSSNTEAFF. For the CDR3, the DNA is TGTGCCAGCAGCTTGACCAGTTCTAACACTGAAGCTTTCTTT.

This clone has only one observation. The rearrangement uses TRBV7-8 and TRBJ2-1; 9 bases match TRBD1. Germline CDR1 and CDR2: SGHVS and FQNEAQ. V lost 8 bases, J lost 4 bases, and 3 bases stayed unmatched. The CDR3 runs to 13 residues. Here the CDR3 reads CASGGTGYNEQFF. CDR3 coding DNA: TGTGCCAGCGGGGGGACAGGGTACAATGAGCAGTTCTTC.

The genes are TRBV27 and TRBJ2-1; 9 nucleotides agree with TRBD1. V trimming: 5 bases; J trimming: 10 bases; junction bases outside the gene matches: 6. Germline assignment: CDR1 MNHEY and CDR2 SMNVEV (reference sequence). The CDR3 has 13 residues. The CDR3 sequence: CASSADRGGEQFF. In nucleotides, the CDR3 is TGTGCCAGCAGTGCGGACAGGGGAGGAGAGCAGTTCTTC.

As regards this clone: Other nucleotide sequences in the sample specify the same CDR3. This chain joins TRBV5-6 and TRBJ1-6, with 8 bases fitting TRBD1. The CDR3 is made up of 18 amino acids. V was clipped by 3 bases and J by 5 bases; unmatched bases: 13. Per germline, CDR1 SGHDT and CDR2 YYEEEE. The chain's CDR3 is CASSYKTTTGENNSPLHF. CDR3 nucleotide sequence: TGTGCCAGCAGCTATAAAACGACGACAGGGGAAAATAATTCACCCCTCCACTTT.

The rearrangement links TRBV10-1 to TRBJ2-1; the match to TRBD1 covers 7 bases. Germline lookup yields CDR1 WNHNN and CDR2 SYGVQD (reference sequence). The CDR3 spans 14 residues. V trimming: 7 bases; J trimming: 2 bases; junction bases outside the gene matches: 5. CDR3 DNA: TGCGCCAGCAACCCGGGACAGACCTACAATGAGCAGTTCTTC. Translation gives CASNPGQTYNEQFF.

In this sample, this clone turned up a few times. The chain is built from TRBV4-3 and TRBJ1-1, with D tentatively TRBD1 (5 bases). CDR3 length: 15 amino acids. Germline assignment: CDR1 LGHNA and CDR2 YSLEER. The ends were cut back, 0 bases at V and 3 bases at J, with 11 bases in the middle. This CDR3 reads CASSQDVGGDTEAFF. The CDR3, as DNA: TGCGCCAGCAGCCAAGATGTGGGGGGGGACACTGAAGCTTTCTTT.

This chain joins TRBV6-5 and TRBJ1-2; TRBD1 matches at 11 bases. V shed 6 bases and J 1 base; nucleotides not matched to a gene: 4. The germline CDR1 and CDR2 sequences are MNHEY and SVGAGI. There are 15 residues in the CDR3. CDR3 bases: TGTGCCAGCAGCAGGACAGGGGGCGGTAACTATGGCTACACCTTC. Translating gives CASSRTGGGNYGYTF.

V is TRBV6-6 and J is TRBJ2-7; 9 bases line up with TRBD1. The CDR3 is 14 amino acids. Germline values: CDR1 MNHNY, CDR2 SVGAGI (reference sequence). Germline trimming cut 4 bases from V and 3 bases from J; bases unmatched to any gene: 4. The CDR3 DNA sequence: TGTGCCAGCAGTTCCGGACAGGGGATCTACGAGCAGTACTTC. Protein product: CASSSGQGIYEQYF.

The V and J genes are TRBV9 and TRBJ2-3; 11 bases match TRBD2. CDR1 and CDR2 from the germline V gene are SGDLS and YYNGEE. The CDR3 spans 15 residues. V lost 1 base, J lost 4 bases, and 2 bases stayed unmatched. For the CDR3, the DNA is TGTGCCAGCAGCGTAACTAGCGGGGGTTCAGATACGCAGTATTTT. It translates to CASSVTSGGSDTQYF. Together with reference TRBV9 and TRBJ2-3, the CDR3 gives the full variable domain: DSGVTQTPKHLITATGQRVTLRCSPRSGDLSVYWYQQSLDQGLQFLIQYYNGEERAKGNILERFSAQQFPDLHSELNLSSLELGDSALYFCASSVTSGGSDTQYFGPGTRLTVL.